These T cell receptor beta chains were read from a single sample in a study of yellow fever vaccine responses in identical twins. TCRdb fed the RT-PCR reads into MiXCR, producing one record per CDR3 protein. The table has under 20,000 distinct CDR3 sequences, over 65% seen once; the top ten hold about 2.7%. The sample was T cells from blood (PBMCs), unsorted or a sorted subset (not recorded which), taken before or after yellow fever vaccination (not recorded which). These receptors all stem from a woman aged 18-29 years who received the yellow fever vaccine. CDR3s include the opening cysteine and the closing phenylalanine or tryptophan. The D gene is left open where the match is weak. The size field is filled for only some rows; it gives once, few, many or a size class.

length	size	D	J	V	DNA	CDR3
14	NA	NA	TRBJ2-3	TRBV11-3	TGTGCCAGCAGCTTATTGACCTCAACAGATACGCAGTATTTT	CASSLLTSTDTQYF
12	NA	NA	TRBJ2-1	TRBV28	TGTGCCAGCAGTTTATCCCCAGATGAGCAGTTCTTC	CASSLSPDEQFF
15	NA	NA	TRBJ1-4	TRBV28	TGTGCCAGCAGTAGAACCAGGGTTATCGGTGAAAAACTGTTTTTT	CASSRTRVIGEKLFF
14	NA	NA	TRBJ1-6	TRBV18	TGTGCCAGCTCACCTGTCCTAGGCGATTCACCCCTCCACTTT	CASSPVLGDSPLHF
15	NA	NA	TRBJ2-2	TRBV19	TGTGCCAGTAGTATCATCAGCACGAACACCGGGGAGCTGTTTTTT	CASSIISTNTGELFF
13	once	TRBD2	TRBJ2-1	TRBV20-1	TGCAGTGTTATAGCGGGGATATACAATGAGCAGTTCTTC	CSVIAGIYNEQFF
14	NA	NA	TRBJ1-6	TRBV7-9	TGTGCCAGCAGTTGGACAGAGCCTAATTCACCCCTCCACTTT	CASSWTEPNSPLHF
13	once	TRBD1	TRBJ1-1	TRBV10-3	TGTGCCAACGGACAGGGTACGAACACTGAAGCTTTCTTT	CANGQGTNTEAFF
14	few	TRBD2	TRBJ2-3	TRBV12-3/TRBV12-4	TGTGCCAGCAGTGGACTAGCGGGTTCAGATACGCAGTATTTT	CASSGLAGSDTQYF
16	NA	NA	TRBJ2-1	TRBV19	TGTGCCAGTAGTAGGCTCGGGGGCAGCTCCTACAATGAGCAGTTCTTC	CASSRLGGSSYNEQFF
15	NA	NA	TRBJ1-2	TRBV2	TGTGCCAGCAGTGAAGGAGGGGCGCTTTACTATGGCTACACCTTC	CASSEGGALYYGYTF
13	NA	NA	TRBJ2-5	TRBV29-1	TGCAGCGCCGACGGGGCGGTACAAGAGACCCAGTACTTC	CSADGAVQETQYF
13	NA	NA	TRBJ2-7	TRBV20-1	TGCAGTGCTACCTGGACTCATTCCTACGAGCAGTACTTC	CSATWTHSYEQYF
16	NA	TRBD2	TRBJ2-5	TRBV18	TGTGCCAGCTCCCCGACTAGCGGGGGGCCCCAAGAGACCCAGTACTTC	CASSPTSGGPQETQYF
12	few	TRBD1	TRBJ1-5	TRBV29-1	TGCAGCGCCCTACAGGGGAATCAGCCCCAGCATTTT	CSALQGNQPQHF
16	NA	TRBD2	TRBJ2-3	TRBV2	TGTGCCAGCAGTGAAGGACTAGCGGAACACACAGATACGCAGTATTTT	CASSEGLAEHTDTQYF
15	NA	NA	TRBJ2-3	TRBV6-5	TGTGCCAGCAGTTACGGGGACTTCTACACAGATACGCAGTATTTT	CASSYGDFYTDTQYF
13	NA	TRBD1	TRBJ2-1	TRBV11-3	TGTGCCAGCCGACAGGGGGTTTACAATGAGCAGTTCTTC	CASRQGVYNEQFF
14	few	NA	TRBJ2-1	TRBV7-3	TGTGCCAGCATGGTCGGTCACACCTACAATGAGCAGTTCTTC	CASMVGHTYNEQFF
16	NA	NA	TRBJ2-7	TRBV29-1	TGCAGCGTTGAAGGTGGGCGTGTCGGGAGCGGGTACGAGCAGTACTTC	CSVEGGRVGSGYEQYF
14	NA	TRBD1	TRBJ2-7	TRBV6-2/TRBV6-3	TGTGCCAGCAGTTCCCAGGGGGCGCGGTACGAGCAGTACTTC	CASSSQGARYEQYF
15	NA	TRBD2	TRBJ2-1	TRBV2	TGTGCCAGCAGTAAAGCGGGAGGGACTTCCAATGAGCAGTTCTTC	CASSKAGGTSNEQFF
16	NA	TRBD1	TRBJ1-1	TRBV5-1	TGCGCCAGCAGACCTACAGGGGGCGCTTCGAACACTGAAGCTTTCTTT	CASRPTGGASNTEAFF
14	NA	TRBD2	TRBJ2-1	TRBV2	TGTGCCAGCAGTGAAGGGGGGGGTGGAGGTGAGCAGTTCTTC	CASSEGGGGGEQFF
16	NA	TRBD2	TRBJ2-3	TRBV11-1	TGTGCCAGCAGCTTTCTTCCAGCGGGAGCTCCAGATACGCAGTATTTT	CASSFLPAGAPDTQYF
15	NA	NA	TRBJ2-2	TRBV7-6	TGTGCCAGCAGCCCACGTGACAGAGACACCGGGGAGCTGTTTTTT	CASSPRDRDTGELFF
14	NA	NA	TRBJ2-5	TRBV4-1	TGCGCCAGCAGAGTTACGGGGGTGGGAGAGACCCAGTACTTC	CASRVTGVGETQYF
13	NA	NA	TRBJ2-3	TRBV18	TGTGCCAGCTCACCTGTCCCCACAGATACGCAGTATTTT	CASSPVPTDTQYF
15	NA	NA	TRBJ2-5	TRBV4-1	TGCGCCAGCAGCCCTCCCAGTGGGGTGAGAGAGACCCAGTACTTC	CASSPPSGVRETQYF
17	NA	TRBD2	TRBJ2-2	TRBV7-6	TGTGCCAGCAGCCCCCGGACTAGCGGGAGTGGGGCCGGGGAGCTGTTTTTT	CASSPRTSGSGAGELFF
18	NA	NA	TRBJ2-4	TRBV7-6	TGTGCCAGCAGCTCCTACGAGGGGGGCTTGAGTCCCAAAAACATTCAGTACTTC	CASSSYEGGLSPKNIQYF
13	NA	NA	TRBJ2-7	TRBV29-1	TGCAGCGTCGTGGCTGGTGTTTCCTACGAGCAGTACTTC	CSVVAGVSYEQYF
15	NA	TRBD1	TRBJ2-2	TRBV7-7	TGTGCCAGCAGCCCGGGACAGGGGGCAACCGGGGAGCTGTTTTTT	CASSPGQGATGELFF
15	medium-sized	NA	TRBJ2-1	TRBV7-2	TGTGCCAGCAGCTTAGCGGTGGGGAGCTACAATGAGCAGTTCTTC	CASSLAVGSYNEQFF
15	few	NA	TRBJ2-4	TRBV3-1	TGTGCCAGCAGCCACGAGGGGTTAGCCAAAAACATTCAGTACTTC	CASSHEGLAKNIQYF
18	NA	TRBD2	TRBJ2-1	TRBV4-2	TGTGCCAGCAGCCATCCCCCAGGGGGTCTAGCGGGAGTTAATGAGCAGTTCTTC	CASSHPPGGLAGVNEQFF
14	NA	NA	TRBJ1-1	TRBV5-4	TGTGCCAGCAGCTTGGGGCTGGGGGACACTGAAGCTTTCTTT	CASSLGLGDTEAFF
13	NA	TRBD2	TRBJ2-5	TRBV20-1	TGCAGCTTTCGGACTAGCGGCATAGAGACCCAGTACTTC	CSFRTSGIETQYF
12	once	NA	TRBJ2-5	TRBV11-1	TGTGCCAGCAGGAGGGAGAAAGAGACCCAGTACTTC	CASRREKETQYF
14	NA	TRBD1	TRBJ2-1	TRBV25-1	TGTGCCAGCAGTAACAGGACAGGGTTCCATGAGCAGTTCTTC	CASSNRTGFHEQFF
12	NA	NA	TRBJ2-1	TRBV20-1	TGCAGTGCTCAGTTACACGACAATGAGCAGTTCTTC	CSAQLHDNEQFF
14	NA	NA	TRBJ2-5	TRBV5-4	TGTGCCAGCAGCTCCCCCCGTGGAGAAGAGACCCAGTACTTC	CASSSPRGEETQYF
13	few	NA	TRBJ2-5	TRBV11-1	TGTGCCAGCAGCCCTCCCCTATCGGAGACCCAGTACTTC	CASSPPLSETQYF
15	NA	NA	TRBJ2-3	TRBV10-3	TGTGCCATCAGTGAGAGAACGGGAAGCACAGATACGCAGTATTTT	CAISERTGSTDTQYF
15	NA	TRBD1	TRBJ1-1	TRBV2	TGTGCCAGCAGGGAGCCCGGGACAGGGGCCGCAGAAGCTTTCTTT	CASREPGTGAAEAFF
15	NA	NA	TRBJ1-2	TRBV10-3	TGTGCCACCACCCCATCACAGGGTACTAACTATGGCTACACCTTC	CATTPSQGTNYGYTF
14	NA	NA	TRBJ2-3	TRBV2	TGTGCCAGCAGTGTTTTCGGGTCCACAGATACGCAGTATTTT	CASSVFGSTDTQYF
13	NA	NA	TRBJ2-1	TRBV11-2	TGTGCCAGCAGCTTAGATCTAGGGAATGAGCAGTTCTTC	CASSLDLGNEQFF
16	NA	NA	TRBJ1-1	TRBV7-8	TGTGCCAGCAGCTTATTAATCGACATCGGGAACACTGAAGCTTTCTTT	CASSLLIDIGNTEAFF
13	NA	NA	TRBJ2-1	TRBV5-6	TGTGCCAGCAGCTTTGGCTACTACAATGAGCAGTTCTTC	CASSFGYYNEQFF